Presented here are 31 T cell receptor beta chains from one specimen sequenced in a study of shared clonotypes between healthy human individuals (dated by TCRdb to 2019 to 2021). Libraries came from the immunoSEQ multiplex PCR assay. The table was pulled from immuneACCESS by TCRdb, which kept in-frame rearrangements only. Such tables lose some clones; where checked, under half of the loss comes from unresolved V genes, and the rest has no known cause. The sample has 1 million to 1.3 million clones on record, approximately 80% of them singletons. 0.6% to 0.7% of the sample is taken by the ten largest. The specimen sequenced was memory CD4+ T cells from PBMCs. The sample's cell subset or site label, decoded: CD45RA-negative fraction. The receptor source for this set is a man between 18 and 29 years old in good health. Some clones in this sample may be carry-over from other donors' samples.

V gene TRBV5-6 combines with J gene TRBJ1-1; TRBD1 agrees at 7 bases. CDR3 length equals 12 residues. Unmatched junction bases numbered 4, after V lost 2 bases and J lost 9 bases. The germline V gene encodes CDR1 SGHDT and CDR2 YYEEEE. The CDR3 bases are TGTGCCAGCAGCTTCACAGGGGAGCAAGCTTTCTTT. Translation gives CASSFTGEQAFF.

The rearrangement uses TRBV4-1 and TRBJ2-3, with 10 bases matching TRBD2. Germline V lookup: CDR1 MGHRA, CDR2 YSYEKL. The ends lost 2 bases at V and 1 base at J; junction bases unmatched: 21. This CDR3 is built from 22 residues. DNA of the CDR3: TGCGCCAGCAGCCAAAAGCCTCCTTCGATATCTAGCGGGAGATGGGGCACAGATACGCAGTATTTT. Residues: CASSQKPPSISSGRWGTDTQYF.

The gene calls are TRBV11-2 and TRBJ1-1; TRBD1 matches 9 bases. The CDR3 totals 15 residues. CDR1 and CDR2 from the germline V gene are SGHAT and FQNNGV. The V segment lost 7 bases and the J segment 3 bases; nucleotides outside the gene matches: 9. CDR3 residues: CASNKLRTGDTEAFF. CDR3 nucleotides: TGTGCCAGCAATAAACTTCGGACAGGGGACACTGAAGCTTTCTTT.

The CDR3 reads CASSPPTGGWEKLFF. The CDR3 DNA sequence: TGTGCCAGCAGTCCCCCGACAGGGGGCTGGGAAAAACTGTTTTTT. The chain joins TRBV28 to TRBJ1-4; TRBD1 agrees at 10 bases. This CDR3 is 15 amino acids long. Germline loops: CDR1 MDHEN, CDR2 SYDVKM. The J segment lost 8 bases and the V segment lost 5 bases, leaving 8 bases of the junction unmatched.

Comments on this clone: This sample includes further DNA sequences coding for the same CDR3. CDR3 sequence: CASSLDGQGSTGELFF. The CDR3 DNA is TGTGCCAGCAGCCTAGACGGACAGGGTTCGACCGGGGAGCTGTTTTTT. The rearrangement uses TRBV11-1 and TRBJ2-2, with 8 nucleotides matching TRBD1. The V gene end was trimmed by 5 bases and the J gene end by 5 bases; junction bases not matched to a gene: 10. Germline V gives CDR1 SGHAT, CDR2 FQDESV (reference sequence). The CDR3 loop spans 16 amino acids.

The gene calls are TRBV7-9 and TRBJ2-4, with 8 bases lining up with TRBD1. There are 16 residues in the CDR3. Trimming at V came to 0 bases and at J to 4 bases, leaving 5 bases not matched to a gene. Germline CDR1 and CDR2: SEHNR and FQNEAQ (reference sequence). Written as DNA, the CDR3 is TGTGCCAGCAGCTTAGCGCAGGGGGCAGTTAAAAACATTCAGTACTTC. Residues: CASSLAQGAVKNIQYF.

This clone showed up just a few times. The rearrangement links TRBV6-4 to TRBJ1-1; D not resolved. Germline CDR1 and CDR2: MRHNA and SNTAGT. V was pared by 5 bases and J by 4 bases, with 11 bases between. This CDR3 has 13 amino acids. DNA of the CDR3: TGTGCCAGCAGTAAAACGCGGGGCACTGAAGCTTTCTTT. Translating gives CASSKTRGTEAFF.

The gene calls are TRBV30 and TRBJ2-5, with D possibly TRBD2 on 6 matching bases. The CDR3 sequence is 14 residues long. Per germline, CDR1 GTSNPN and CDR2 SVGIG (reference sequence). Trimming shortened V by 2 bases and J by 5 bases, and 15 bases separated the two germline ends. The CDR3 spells CAWSLGDFGETQYF. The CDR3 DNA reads TGTGCCTGGAGTCTTGGGGACTTCGGGGAGACCCAGTACTTC.

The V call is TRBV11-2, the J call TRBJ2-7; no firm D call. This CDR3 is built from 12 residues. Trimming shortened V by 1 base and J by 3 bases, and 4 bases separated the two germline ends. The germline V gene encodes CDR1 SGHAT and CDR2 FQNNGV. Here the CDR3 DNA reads TGTGCCAGCAGCTTAGGACTCTACGAGCAGTACTTC. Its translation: CASSLGLYEQYF.

Written as DNA, the CDR3 is TGTGCCAGCAGCTTACTATTCCGACAGGGATTCACCGGGGAGCTGTTTTTT. Protein sequence: CASSLLFRQGFTGELFF. The chain joins TRBV5-6 to TRBJ2-2; 7 nucleotides match TRBD1. Trimming cost V 2 bases and J 4 bases; bases outside gene matches: 11. CDR1 SGHDT and CDR2 YYEEEE come from the germline V gene. The CDR3 runs to 17 residues.

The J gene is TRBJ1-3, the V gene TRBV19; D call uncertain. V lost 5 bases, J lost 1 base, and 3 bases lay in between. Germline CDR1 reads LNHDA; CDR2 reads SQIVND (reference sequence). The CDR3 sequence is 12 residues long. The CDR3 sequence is CASSPSGNTIYF. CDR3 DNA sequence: TGTGCCAGTAGTCCTTCTGGAAACACCATATATTTT.

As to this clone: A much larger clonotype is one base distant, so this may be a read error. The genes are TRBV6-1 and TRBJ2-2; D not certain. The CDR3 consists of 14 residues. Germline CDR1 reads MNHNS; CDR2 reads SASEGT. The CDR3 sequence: CASGEGSITGELFF. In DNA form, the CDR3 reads TGTGCCAGCGGTGAAGGAAGTATTACCGGGGAGCTGTTTTTT.

The CDR3 sequence is CASSTTRLVNEQFF. CDR3 nucleotides: TGTGCCAGCAGTACCACCCGACTGGTTAATGAGCAGTTCTTC. The rearrangement uses TRBV28 and TRBJ2-1; D not certain. Per the germline V gene, CDR1 is MDHEN and CDR2 is SYDVKM. This CDR3 has 14 residues. The V end lost 5 bases, the J end lost 7 bases, and 15 bases lay between the germline ends.

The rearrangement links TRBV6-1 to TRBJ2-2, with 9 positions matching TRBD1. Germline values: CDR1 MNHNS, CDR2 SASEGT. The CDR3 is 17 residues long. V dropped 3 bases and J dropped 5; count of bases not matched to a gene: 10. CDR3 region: CASSDIQGASWTGELFF. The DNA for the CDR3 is TGTGCCAGCAGTGATATACAGGGGGCAAGTTGGACCGGGGAGCTGTTTTTT.

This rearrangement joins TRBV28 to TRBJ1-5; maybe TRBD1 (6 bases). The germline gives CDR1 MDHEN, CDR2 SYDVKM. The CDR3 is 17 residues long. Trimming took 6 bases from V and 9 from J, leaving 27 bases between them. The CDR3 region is CASSQGSGGKYAWPQHF. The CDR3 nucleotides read TGTGCCAGCAGCCAGGGGAGTGGAGGTAAATACGCCTGGCCCCAGCATTTT.

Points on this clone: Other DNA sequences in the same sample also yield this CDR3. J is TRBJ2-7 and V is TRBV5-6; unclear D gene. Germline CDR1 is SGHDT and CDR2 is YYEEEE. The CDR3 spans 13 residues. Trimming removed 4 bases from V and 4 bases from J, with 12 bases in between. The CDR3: CASSLRTSYEQYF. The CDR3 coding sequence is TGTGCCAGCAGCCTTCGAACCTCTTACGAGCAGTACTTC.

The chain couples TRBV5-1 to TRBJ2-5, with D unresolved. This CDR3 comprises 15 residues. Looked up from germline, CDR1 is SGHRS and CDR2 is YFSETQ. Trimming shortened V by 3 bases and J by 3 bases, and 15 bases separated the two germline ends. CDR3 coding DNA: TGCGCCAGCAGCTGGTATACTCCATCCGAAGAGACCCAGTACTTC. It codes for CASSWYTPSEETQYF. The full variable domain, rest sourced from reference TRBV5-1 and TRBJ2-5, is KAGVTQTPRYLIKTRGQQVTLSCSPISGHRSVSWYQQTPGQGLQFLFEYFSETQRNKGNFPGRFSGRQFSNSRSEMNVSTLELGDSALYLCASSWYTPSEETQYFGPGTRLLVL.

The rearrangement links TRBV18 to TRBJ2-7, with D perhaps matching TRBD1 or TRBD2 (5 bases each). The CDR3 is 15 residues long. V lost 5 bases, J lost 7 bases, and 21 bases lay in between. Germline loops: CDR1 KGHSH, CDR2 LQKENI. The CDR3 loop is CASSSPGPGPQEQYF. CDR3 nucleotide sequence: TGTGCCAGCTCATCGCCGGGACCGGGACCTCAGGAGCAGTACTTC.

The CDR3 here is CASSQATGGRETQYF. The CDR3 DNA follows: TGCGCCAGCAGCCAAGCCACAGGGGGCCGGGAGACCCAGTACTTC. This chain joins TRBV4-1 and TRBJ2-5, with TRBD1 matching 9 bases. Germline V gives CDR1 MGHRA, CDR2 YSYEKL. The CDR3 length is 15 residues. V lost 1 base and J lost 5; bases outside the gene matches: 5.

The CDR3 bases are TGTGCCAGCAGGGGAGGGGCAGCGAACACCGGGGAGCTGTTTTTT. Amino acids: CASRGGAANTGELFF. The chain couples TRBV2 to TRBJ2-2; TRBD2 agrees at 7 bases. This CDR3 is built from 15 residues. V was pared by 6 bases and J by 0 bases, with 4 bases of the junction left unmatched. The germline V gene encodes CDR1 SNHLY and CDR2 FYNNEI. The full variable domain, completed using reference TRBV2 and TRBJ2-2, is EPEVTQTPSHQVTQMGQEVILRCVPISNHLYFYWYRQILGQKVEFLVSFYNNEISEKSEIFDDQFSVERPDGSNFTLKIRSTKLEDSAMYFCASRGGAANTGELFFGEGSRLTVL.

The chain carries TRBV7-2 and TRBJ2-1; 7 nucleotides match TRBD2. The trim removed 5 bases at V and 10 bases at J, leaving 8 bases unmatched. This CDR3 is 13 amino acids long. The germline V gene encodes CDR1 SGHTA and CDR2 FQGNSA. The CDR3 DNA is TGTGCCAGCAGCCTATCCGGGGGGACGGAGCAGTTCTTC. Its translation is CASSLSGGTEQFF. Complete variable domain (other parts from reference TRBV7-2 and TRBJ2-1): GAGVSQSPSNKVTEKGKDVELRCDPISGHTALYWYRQSLGQGLEFLIYFQGNSAPDKSGLPSDRFSAERTGGSVSTLTIQRTQQEDSAVYLCASSLSGGTEQFFGPGTRLTVL.

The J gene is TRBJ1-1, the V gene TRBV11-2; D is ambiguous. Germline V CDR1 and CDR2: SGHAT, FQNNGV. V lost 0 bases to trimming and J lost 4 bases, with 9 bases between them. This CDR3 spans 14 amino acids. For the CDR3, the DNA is TGTGCCAGCAGCTTAGAGTCTGGGAGCACTGAAGCTTTCTTT. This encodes CASSLESGSTEAFF.

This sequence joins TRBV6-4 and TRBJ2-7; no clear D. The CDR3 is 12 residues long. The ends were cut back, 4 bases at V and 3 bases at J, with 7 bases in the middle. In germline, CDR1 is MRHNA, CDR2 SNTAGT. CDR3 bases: TGTGCCAGCAGTGGGATCTGCTACGAGCAGTACTTC. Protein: CASSGICYEQYF.

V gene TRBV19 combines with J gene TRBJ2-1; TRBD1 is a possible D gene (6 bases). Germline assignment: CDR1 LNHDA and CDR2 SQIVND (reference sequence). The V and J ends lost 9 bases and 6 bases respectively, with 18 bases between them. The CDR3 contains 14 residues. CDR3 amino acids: CASQRGKGSNEQFF. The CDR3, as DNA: TGTGCCAGCCAGAGGGGGAAGGGGTCCAATGAGCAGTTCTTC.

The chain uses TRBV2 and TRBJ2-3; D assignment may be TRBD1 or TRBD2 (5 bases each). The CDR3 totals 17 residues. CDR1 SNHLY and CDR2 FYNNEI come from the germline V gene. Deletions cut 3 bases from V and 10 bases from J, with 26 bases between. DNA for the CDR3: TGTGCCAGCAGTGAGGGACCCCAACGAGGCTTGGTTGGTGCGCAGTATTTT. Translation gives CASSEGPQRGLVGAQYF.

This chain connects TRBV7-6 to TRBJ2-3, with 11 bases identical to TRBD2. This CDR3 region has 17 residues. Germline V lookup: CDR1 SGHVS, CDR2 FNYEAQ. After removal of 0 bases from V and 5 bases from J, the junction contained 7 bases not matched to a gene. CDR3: CASSLARGSGREDTQYF. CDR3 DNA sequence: TGTGCCAGCAGCTTAGCCCGGGGTAGCGGGAGGGAAGATACGCAGTATTTT.

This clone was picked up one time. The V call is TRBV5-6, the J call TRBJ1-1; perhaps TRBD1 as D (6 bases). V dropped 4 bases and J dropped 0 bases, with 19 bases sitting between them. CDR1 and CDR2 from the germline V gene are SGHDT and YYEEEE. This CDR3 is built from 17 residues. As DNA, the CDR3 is TGTGCCAGCAGCCCATTCAGGACAGCCATCATGAACACTGAAGCTTTCTTT. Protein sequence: CASSPFRTAIMNTEAFF.

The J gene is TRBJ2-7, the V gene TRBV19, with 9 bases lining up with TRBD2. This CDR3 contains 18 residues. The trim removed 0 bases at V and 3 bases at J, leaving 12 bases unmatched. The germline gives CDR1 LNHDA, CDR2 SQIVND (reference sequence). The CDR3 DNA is TGTGCCAGTAGTATAGAGCCCCGGCGGGAGGGCCGGCTCTACGAGCAGTACTTC. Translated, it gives CASSIEPRREGRLYEQYF.

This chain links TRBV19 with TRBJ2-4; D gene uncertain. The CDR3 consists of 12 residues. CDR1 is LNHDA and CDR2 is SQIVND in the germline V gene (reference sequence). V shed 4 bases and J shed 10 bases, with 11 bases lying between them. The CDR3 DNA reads TGTGCCAGTAGTAAGGACCTCGGGATTCAGTACTTC. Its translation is CASSKDLGIQYF.

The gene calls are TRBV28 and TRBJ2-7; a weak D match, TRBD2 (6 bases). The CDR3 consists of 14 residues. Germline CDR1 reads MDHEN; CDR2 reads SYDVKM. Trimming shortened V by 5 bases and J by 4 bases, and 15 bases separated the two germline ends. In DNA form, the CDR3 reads TGTGCCAGCAGTACCACCCGGGGGACTTACGAGCAGTACTTC. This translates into CASSTTRGTYEQYF.

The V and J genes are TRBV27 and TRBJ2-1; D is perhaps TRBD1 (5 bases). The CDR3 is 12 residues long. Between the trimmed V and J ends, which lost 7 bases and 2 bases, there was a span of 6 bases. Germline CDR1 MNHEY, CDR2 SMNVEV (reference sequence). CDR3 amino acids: CASTTAYNEQFF. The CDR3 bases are TGTGCCAGCACGACAGCCTACAATGAGCAGTTCTTC.